These 24 T cell receptor beta chains were all obtained from the same sample, sequenced in a study of T-cell reconstitution after alpha-beta-depleted transplantation in children. During its preparation, the TCRbeta library received unique molecular identifiers. TCRdb processed the PCR reads anew with MiXCR; each CDR3 protein has one entry. This table holds fewer than 400,000 distinct CDR3 sequences, approximately 20% found once. Sample: PBMCs, mostly from graft donor cells, taken 180 days after TCRalphabeta/CD19-depleted stem cell transplant. The receptor set was obtained from a male patient between 5 and 17 years old who had a stem cell transplant for acute lymphoblastic leukemia, so the T cells may come from the graft donor.

This clonotype was found a few times. The chain joins TRBV5-7 to TRBJ2-7, with TRBD1 matching 7 bases. TRBV5-7 is given ORF status, its function remaining uncertain. This CDR3 is 17 amino acids long. V trimming: 3 bases; J trimming: 0 bases; junction bases outside the gene matches: 12. CDR3: CASSSFLFRDSSYEQYF. CDR3 nucleotide sequence: TGTGCCAGCAGCTCATTCTTATTCCGGGACAGCTCCTACGAGCAGTACTTC.

This clonotype was seen more than once but under ten times. The gene calls are TRBV7-6 and TRBJ1-2; D may be TRBD1 (6 bases). Trimming took off 3 bases at V and 3 bases at J, with 14 bases between the two ends. Germline CDR1 reads SGHVS; CDR2 reads FNYEAQ. The CDR3 is 15 residues long. CDR3 protein: CASSFGTEGDYGYTF. CDR3 bases: TGTGCCAGCAGCTTCGGGACTGAGGGGGACTATGGCTACACCTTC. The entire variable domain, with the rest obtained from reference TRBV7-6 and TRBJ1-2, is as follows: GAGVSQSPRYKVTKRGQDVALRCDPISGHVSLYWYRQALGQGPEFLTYFNYEAQQDKSGLPNDRFSAERPEGSISTLTIQRTEQRDSAMYRCASSFGTEGDYGYTFGSGTRLTVV.

This clonotype has just a few counts. The V gene is TRBV27, the J gene TRBJ2-7, with 9 bases lining up with TRBD2. This CDR3 is 17 amino acids long. After removal of 0 bases from V and 3 bases from J, the junction contained 9 bases not matched to a gene. Per the germline V gene, CDR1 is MNHEY and CDR2 is SMNVEV (reference sequence). The CDR3 DNA sequence: TGTGCCAGCAGTTTATCCACGCCGGGACTAGCTTTCTACGAGCAGTACTTC. It codes for CASSLSTPGLAFYEQYF.

J is TRBJ1-5 and V is TRBV7-8; D is uncertain. CDR3 size: 13 residues. The V gene's germline CDR1 is SGHVS and CDR2 FQNEAQ. The ends were cut back, 1 base at V and 5 bases at J, with 6 bases in the middle. The CDR3 region has the DNA TGTGCCAGCAGCTTAGTAGGCGATCAGCCCCAGCATTTT. Residues: CASSLVGDQPQHF.

The V call is TRBV4-1, the J call TRBJ2-1, with D unresolved. Trimming shortened V by 1 base and J by 8 bases, and 12 bases separated the two germline ends. Germline V gene lookup returns CDR1 MGHRA and CDR2 YSYEKL. The CDR3 has 14 residues. The CDR3, as DNA: TGCGCCAGCAGCCAAGTAGCCTCCGACTATGAGCAGTTCTTC. Its protein product is CASSQVASDYEQFF.

This chain joins TRBV5-1 and TRBJ2-7; perhaps TRBD2 as D (6 bases). CDR3 size: 15 residues. Trimming removed 0 bases at V and 3 bases at J, with 13 bases between. Germline loops: CDR1 SGHRS, CDR2 YFSETQ. CDR3 in DNA: TGCGCCAGCAGCTTGGGAGGAGGGCAGGTCTACGAGCAGTACTTC. Translated: CASSLGGGQVYEQYF.

This clonotype showed up just a few times. The chain uses TRBV9 and TRBJ2-1; unclear D gene. The CDR3 length is 12 residues. V gave up 5 bases and J gave up 9 bases, with 12 bases separating them. Germline CDR1 reads SGDLS; CDR2 reads YYNGEE. The CDR3 sequence: CASRGKTSEQFF. The CDR3 DNA reads as TGTGCCAGCAGGGGGAAAACAAGTGAGCAGTTCTTC. Variable domain in full (rest from reference TRBV9 and TRBJ2-1): DSGVTQTPKHLITATGQRVTLRCSPRSGDLSVYWYQQSLDQGLQFLIQYYNGEERAKGNILERFSAQQFPDLHSELNLSSLELGDSALYFCASRGKTSEQFFGPGTRLTVL.

The chain combines TRBV12-3 or TRBV12-4 with TRBJ1-4; D is possibly TRBD1 (6 bases). The CDR3 contains 14 residues. Trimming pared 6 bases from V and 6 bases from J, leaving 14 bases between. The CDR3 sequence: CASREQGWDEKLFF. The CDR3 DNA follows: TGTGCCAGCAGGGAACAGGGCTGGGATGAAAAACTGTTTTTT.

This clonotype has only a few counts. The chain employs TRBV7-8 and TRBJ2-7; tentative D call: TRBD2 (7 bases). The germline CDR1 and CDR2 sequences are SGHVS and FQNEAQ. Trimming pared 5 bases from V and 3 bases from J, leaving 14 bases between. The CDR3 sequence is 14 residues long. The CDR3 DNA reads as TGTGCCAGCAGCCCTTACGGGGGGCTCTACGAGCAGTACTTC. Amino acids: CASSPYGGLYEQYF.

The chain joins TRBV27 to TRBJ2-7; D not resolved. Germline V gene lookup returns CDR1 MNHEY and CDR2 SMNVEV (reference sequence). The CDR3 is 14 residues long. The V end lost 3 bases, the J end lost 0 bases, and 9 bases lay between the germline ends. CDR3 coding DNA: TGTGCCAGCAGTTTTGGAGAGAGCTCCTACGAGCAGTACTTC. As protein: CASSFGESSYEQYF.

The chain couples TRBV5-1 to TRBJ2-7; D is ambiguous. Trimming took off 0 bases at V and 11 bases at J, with 21 bases between the two ends. CDR1 and CDR2 from the germline V gene are SGHRS and YFSETQ. This CDR3 comprises 15 residues. This CDR3 is CASSLALGPTNLKYF. The CDR3 DNA reads TGCGCCAGCAGCTTGGCCCTCGGACCCACTAACCTTAAGTACTTC.

A note on this clonotype: The junction differs from germline at one of its ends, possibly a read error. This chain links TRBV12-3 or TRBV12-4 with TRBJ2-5; 7 nucleotides align to TRBD2. The CDR3 consists of 18 residues. The DNA of the CDR3 is TGTGCCAGCAGTTTGCCTCTCGGTTGGAGGGAGGGAGAAGAGAACCAGTACTTC. Amino acid sequence: CASSLPLGWREGEENQYF.

This clonotype was seen only a few times. The chain links TRBV5-1 to TRBJ2-5; no clear D. Germline CDR1 reads SGHRS; CDR2 reads YFSETQ. The CDR3 runs to 14 residues. V was shortened by 3 bases and J by 9 bases, with 18 bases between the two germline ends. The CDR3 is CASSSSPPSEAQYF. Written as DNA, the CDR3 is TGCGCCAGCAGCTCTTCACCCCCTTCTGAGGCCCAGTACTTC.

The V call is TRBV7-9, the J call TRBJ2-1; D not resolved. This CDR3 is built from 13 residues. Germline assignment: CDR1 SEHNR and CDR2 FQNEAQ (reference sequence). V gave up 8 bases and J gave up 7 bases, with 15 bases separating them. CDR3 nucleotide sequence: TGTGCCAGCGATACGATTGGGGTTAATGAGCAGTTCTTC. Residues: CASDTIGVNEQFF.

The chain employs TRBV2 and TRBJ1-3, with TRBD1 matching 7 bases. V lost 4 bases and J lost 3; bases outside the gene matches: 0. The CDR3 contains 13 residues. Per the germline V gene, CDR1 is SNHLY and CDR2 is FYNNEI. The CDR3 DNA reads as TGTGCCAGCAGTGCAGGGGGTGGAAACACCATATATTTT. This sequence encodes CASSAGGGNTIYF.

This chain links TRBV21-1 with TRBJ2-7; TRBD2 was called by the table and not checked on the DNA. TRBV21-1 is deemed a pseudogene. The CDR3 length is 15 residues. CDR3 in DNA: TGTGGCAGAACTAGCGGGAGGAGGCTCTCCTACGAGCAGTACTTC. This codes for CGRTSGRRLSYEQYF.

This clonotype was detected only a few times. The chain employs TRBV3-1 and TRBJ2-5, with 8 bases lining up with TRBD2. Trimming took 6 bases from V and 7 from J; bases not matched to a gene: 7. Germline V gives CDR1 LGHDT, CDR2 YNNKEL (reference sequence). The CDR3 spans 13 residues. The CDR3 protein is CASRLAVHGTQYF. The DNA for the CDR3 is TGTGCCAGCAGACTAGCGGTACACGGGACCCAGTACTTC.

This clonotype occurred a few times. The chain recombines TRBV11-2 with TRBJ2-3; weak D call: TRBD1 (6 bases). Germline-derived CDR1 and CDR2 are SGHAT and FQNNGV. Trimming took off 3 bases at V and 2 bases at J, with 18 bases between the two ends. The CDR3 loop spans 17 amino acids. The CDR3 sequence: CASSFLRNQGPTDTQYF. The DNA for the CDR3 is TGTGCCAGCAGCTTTCTTAGGAATCAGGGGCCCACAGATACGCAGTATTTT.

This clonotype was observed a few times. For the CDR3, the DNA is TGTGCCAGCAGCTTAGAGCACCGGCTAGCGGGACTTTTGGAGCAGTACTTC. Translation: CASSLEHRLAGLLEQYF. The chain employs TRBV11-2 and TRBJ2-7; TRBD2 matches at 9 bases. The CDR3 contains 17 residues. Germline assignment: CDR1 SGHAT and CDR2 FQNNGV. The J segment lost 7 bases and the V segment lost 0 bases, leaving 13 bases of the junction unmatched.

This clonotype has just a few counts. The chain joins TRBV5-1 to TRBJ2-6; the D call may be TRBD1 or TRBD2 (5 bases each). The V end was cut by 4 bases, the J end by 2 bases, with 16 bases between. CDR3 length equals 17 residues. Germline V gene sequence: CDR1 SGHRS, CDR2 YFSETQ. The CDR3 coding sequence is TGCGCCAGCAGCGAGGGGCTTGGGGGTCCTGGGGCCAACGTCCTGACTTTC. It translates to CASSEGLGGPGANVLTF.

This clonotype was recorded a few times. The chain employs TRBV5-1 and TRBJ1-6; TRBD1 agrees at 9 bases. This CDR3 has 16 amino acids. After removal of 4 bases from V and 5 bases from J, the junction contained 7 bases not matched to a gene. Germline values: CDR1 SGHRS, CDR2 YFSETQ. The CDR3 DNA sequence: TGCGCCAGCAGCCGCGGGACAGGGCAAAATAATTCACCCCTCCACTTT. Protein product: CASSRGTGQNNSPLHF. Looking up the rest from reference TRBV5-1 and TRBJ1-6 gives the full variable domain: KAGVTQTPRYLIKTRGQQVTLSCSPISGHRSVSWYQQTPGQGLQFLFEYFSETQRNKGNFPGRFSGRQFSNSRSEMNVSTLELGDSALYLCASSRGTGQNNSPLHFGNGTRLTVT.

This clonotype was observed a handful of times. The chain combines TRBV21-1 with TRBJ1-5; the table gives TRBD1 as D, unverified against the DNA. TRBV21-1 counts as a pseudogene. The CDR3 is made up of 16 amino acids. The CDR3 sequence: CASSNRYRVFGQPQHF. In DNA, the CDR3 is TGTGCCAGCAGCAACAGGTACAGGGTCTTTGGTCAGCCCCAGCATTTT.

In nucleotides, the CDR3 is TGCGCCAGCAGGTGGAGGGTCTCCTACAATGAGCAGTTCTTC. Its protein product is CASRWRVSYNEQFF. This chain connects TRBV5-1 to TRBJ2-1; D possibly corresponds to TRBD2 (6 bases). Germline V gene sequence: CDR1 SGHRS, CDR2 YFSETQ. The CDR3 is made up of 14 amino acids. Trimming took off 5 bases at V and 0 bases at J, with 9 bases between the two ends.

The CDR3 loop reads CSARPPGRVTSPLHF. The CDR3, as DNA: TGCAGTGCTAGACCCCCGGGACGGGTAACATCACCCCTCCACTTT. The chain employs TRBV20-1 and TRBJ1-6; possibly TRBD1 for D (5 bases). The V end lost 2 bases, the J end lost 10 bases, and 18 bases lay between the germline ends. Germline CDR1 is DFQATT and CDR2 is SNEGSKA (reference sequence). The CDR3 totals 15 residues.